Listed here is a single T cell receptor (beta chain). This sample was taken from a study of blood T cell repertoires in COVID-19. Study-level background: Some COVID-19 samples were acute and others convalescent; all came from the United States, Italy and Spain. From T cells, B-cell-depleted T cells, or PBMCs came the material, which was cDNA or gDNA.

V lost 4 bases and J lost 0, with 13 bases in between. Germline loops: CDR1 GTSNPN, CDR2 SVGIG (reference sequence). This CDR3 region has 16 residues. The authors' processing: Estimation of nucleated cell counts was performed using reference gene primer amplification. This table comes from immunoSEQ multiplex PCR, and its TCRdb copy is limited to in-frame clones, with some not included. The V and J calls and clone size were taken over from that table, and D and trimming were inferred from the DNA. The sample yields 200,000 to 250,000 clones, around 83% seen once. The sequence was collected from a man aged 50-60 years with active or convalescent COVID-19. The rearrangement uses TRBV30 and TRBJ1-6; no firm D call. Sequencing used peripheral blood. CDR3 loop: CAWTALESSYNSPLHF. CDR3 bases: TGTGCCTGGACGGCCCTAGAAAGCTCCTATAATTCACCCCTCCACTTT.